These 8 T cell receptor beta chains were sequenced from one sample in a study of T cells after yellow fever vaccination. TCRdb reprocessed the 5' RACE reads via MiXCR and lists one record per CDR3 protein. Among 300,000 or so distinct CDR3 sequences listed, less than 9.5% were seen once. The sample consisted of CD4+ T cells sorted from PBMCs, taken 5 days after the yellow fever booster vaccination. These receptor sequences come from a young man who received the YFV17D yellow fever vaccine.

This clonotype has only a few counts. This chain connects TRBV6-6 to TRBJ1-5, with D perhaps matching TRBD1 (5 bases). Deletions cut 3 bases from V and 6 bases from J, with 12 bases between. The CDR3 extends over 14 amino acids. The V gene's germline CDR1 is MNHNY and CDR2 SVGAGI (reference sequence). The CDR3 DNA is TGTGCCAGCAGTTATAGGACACATTCTCAGCCCCAGCATTTT. Translation gives CASSYRTHSQPQHF.

This clonotype was detected only a few times. CDR3 sequence: CASSLQGLGELFF. CDR3 coding DNA: TGTGCCAGCAGCTTGCAGGGGCTGGGGGAGCTGTTTTTT. This chain uses TRBV11-2 with TRBJ2-2; weak D call: TRBD1 (6 bases). V gave up 3 bases and J gave up 8 bases, with 10 bases separating them. Germline lookup yields CDR1 SGHAT and CDR2 FQNNGV. CDR3 length equals 13 residues.

The CDR3 sequence is CASSYGPGPGWELFF. CDR3 nucleotide sequence: TGTGCCAGCAGCTACGGCCCGGGGCCGGGATGGGAGCTGTTTTTT. The chain is built from TRBV11-2 and TRBJ2-2; D assignment may be TRBD1 or TRBD2 (5 bases each). Germline CDR1 SGHAT, CDR2 FQNNGV. The CDR3 sequence is 15 residues long. V lost 4 bases and J 9 bases, leaving 18 bases between the germline ends.

This clonotype was observed a handful of times. This chain connects TRBV29-1 to TRBJ1-5, with D uncertain. The germline V and J ends were trimmed by 7 bases and 6 bases, with 13 bases remaining between them. Germline values: CDR1 SQVTM, CDR2 ANQGSEA. This CDR3 spans 12 amino acids. In nucleotides, the CDR3 is TGCAGCGGGGAGGGAGGGATTCAGCCCCAGCATTTT. This codes for CSGEGGIQPQHF.

This clonotype was seen more than once but under ten times. This sequence joins TRBV5-6 and TRBJ2-2, with 9 bases that match TRBD1. The V gene's germline CDR1 is SGHDT and CDR2 YYEEEE. Trimming removed 4 bases from V and 3 bases from J; junction bases left unmatched: 4. The CDR3 runs to 15 residues. The DNA for the CDR3 is TGTGCCAGCAGCGGGTGGGACAGGGACACCGGGGAGCTGTTTTTT. Its protein is CASSGWDRDTGELFF.

In this sample, this clonotype turned up once. The gene calls are TRBV14 and TRBJ1-2; 7 bases are shared with TRBD1. Germline-derived CDR1 and CDR2 are SGHDN and FVKESK. V lost 4 bases, J lost 6 bases, and 8 bases stayed unmatched. There are 14 residues in the CDR3. CDR3 nucleotide sequence: TGTGCCAGCAGCCTGCGTCTCAGGGGGGATGGCTACACCTTC. Its translation is CASSLRLRGDGYTF.

CDR3 DNA: TGCGCCAGGATACAGGAAAAGATTGGCAGCGAGCAGTACGTC. It codes for CARIQEKIGSEQYV. This rearrangement joins TRBV4-1 to TRBJ2-7; possibly TRBD1 for D (5 bases). The CDR3 runs 14 residues. Germline V lookup: CDR1 MGHRA, CDR2 YSYEKL. The germline V and J ends were trimmed by 9 bases and 6 bases, with 21 bases remaining between them.

In its sample, this clonotype was seen a few times. The chain recombines TRBV6-6 with TRBJ1-3; D is undetermined. The ends were cut back, 0 bases at V and 0 bases at J, with 15 bases in the middle. The germline CDR1 and CDR2 sequences are MNHNY and SVGAGI (reference sequence). CDR3 length equals 18 residues. CDR3 in amino acids: CASSYSFSGRLSGNTIYF. The CDR3 nucleotides are TGTGCCAGCAGTTACTCGTTCTCCGGGAGACTCTCTGGAAACACCATATATTTT.